This T cell receptor beta chain derives from a study of cytomegalovirus exposure and HLA in healthy donors. Points from the study as a whole: Listed as cytomegalovirus-associated were more than 150 TCR beta chains. CMV antigen specificity was confirmed in vitro for three CMV-associated chains. Most observed TCR sequences were rare, whereas some public TCRs were detected in many donors.

The CDR3 contains 16 residues. V dropped 5 bases and J dropped 4; count of bases not matched to a gene: 4. The germline V gene encodes CDR1 SGHRS and CDR2 YFSETQ. As regards this clone: No antigen is known for it.

The assay was immunoSEQ multiplex PCR, and TCRdb's table has in-frame clones only and misses some. The repertoire holds 260,000 or so clones, with roughly 90% as singletons. Sequencing used PBMCs. This receptor was identified in a woman under 30 in good health and CMV-seronegative. V usage is TRBV5-1 and J usage is TRBJ2-1; 15 positions match TRBD2. CDR3 protein: CASRSGTSGRYNEQFF. Written as DNA, the CDR3 is TGCGCCAGCAGGTCCGGGACTAGCGGGAGGTACAATGAGCAGTTCTTC. Complete variable domain (other parts from reference TRBV5-1 and TRBJ2-1): KAGVTQTPRYLIKTRGQQVTLSCSPISGHRSVSWYQQTPGQGLQFLFEYFSETQRNKGNFPGRFSGRQFSNSRSEMNVSTLELGDSALYLCASRSGTSGRYNEQFFGPGTRLTVL.